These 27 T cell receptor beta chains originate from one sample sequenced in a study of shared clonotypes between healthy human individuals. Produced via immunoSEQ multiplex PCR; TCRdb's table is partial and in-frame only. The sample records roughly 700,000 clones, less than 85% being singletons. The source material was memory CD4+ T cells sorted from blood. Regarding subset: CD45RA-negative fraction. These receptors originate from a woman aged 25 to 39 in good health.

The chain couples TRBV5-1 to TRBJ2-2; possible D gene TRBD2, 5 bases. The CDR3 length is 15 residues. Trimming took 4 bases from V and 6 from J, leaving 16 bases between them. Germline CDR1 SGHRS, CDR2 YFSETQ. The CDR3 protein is CASSGLAKSPGELFF. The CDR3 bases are TGCGCCAGCAGCGGGCTAGCCAAGTCCCCCGGGGAGCTGTTTTTT.

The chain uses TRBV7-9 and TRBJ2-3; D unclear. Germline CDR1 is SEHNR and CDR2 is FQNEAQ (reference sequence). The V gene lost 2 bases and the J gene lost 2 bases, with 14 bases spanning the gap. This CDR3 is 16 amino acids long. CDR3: CASSLFGQFLTDTQYF. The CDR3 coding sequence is TGTGCCAGCAGCTTATTCGGCCAGTTTCTCACAGATACGCAGTATTTT.

The CDR3 sequence: CSVERDNGQFF. DNA of the CDR3: TGCAGCGTTGAAAGAGACAACGGGCAGTTCTTC. The rearrangement links TRBV29-1 to TRBJ2-1; D gene uncertain. V was clipped by 2 bases and J by 12 bases, with 11 bases between them. The CDR3 runs to 11 residues. Germline-derived CDR1 and CDR2 are SQVTM and ANQGSEA.

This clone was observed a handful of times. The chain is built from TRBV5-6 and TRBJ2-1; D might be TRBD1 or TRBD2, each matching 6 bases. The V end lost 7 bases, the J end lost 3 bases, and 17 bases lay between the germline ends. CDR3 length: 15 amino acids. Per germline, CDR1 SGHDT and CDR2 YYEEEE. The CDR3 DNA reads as TGTGCCAGCCATACTGGAGGGGGATTCTACAATGAGCAGTTCTTC. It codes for CASHTGGGFYNEQFF.

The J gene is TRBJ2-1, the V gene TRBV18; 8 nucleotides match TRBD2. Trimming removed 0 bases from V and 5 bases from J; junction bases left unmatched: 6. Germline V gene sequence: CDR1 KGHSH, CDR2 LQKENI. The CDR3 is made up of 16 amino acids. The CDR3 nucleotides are TGTGCCAGCTCACCACCGTGGCGGGAGGCCAACAATGAGCAGTTCTTC. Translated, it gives CASSPPWREANNEQFF. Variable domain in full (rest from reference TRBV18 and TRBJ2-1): NAGVMQNPRHLVRRRGQEARLRCSPMKGHSHVYWYRQLPEEGLKFMVYLQKENIIDESGMPKERFSAEFPKEGPSILRIQQVVRGDSAAYFCASSPPWREANNEQFFGPGTRLTVL.

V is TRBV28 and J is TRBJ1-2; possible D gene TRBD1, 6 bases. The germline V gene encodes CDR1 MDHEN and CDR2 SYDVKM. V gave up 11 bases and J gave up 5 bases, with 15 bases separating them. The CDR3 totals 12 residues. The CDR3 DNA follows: TGTGCCTCACAAGGGGGACTTTATGGCTACACCTTC. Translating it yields CASQGGLYGYTF.

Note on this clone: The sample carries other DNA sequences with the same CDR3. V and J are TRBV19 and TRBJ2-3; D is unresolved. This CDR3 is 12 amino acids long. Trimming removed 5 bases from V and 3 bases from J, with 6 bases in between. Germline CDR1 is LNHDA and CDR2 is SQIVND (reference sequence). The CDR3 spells CASSFRTDTQYF. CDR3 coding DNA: TGTGCCAGTAGTTTTAGAACAGATACGCAGTATTTT. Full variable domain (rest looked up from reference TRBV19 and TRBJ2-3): DGGITQSPKYLFRKEGQNVTLSCEQNLNHDAMYWYRQDPGQGLRLIYYSQIVNDFQKGDIAEGYSVSREKKESFPLTVTSAQKNPTAFYLCASSFRTDTQYFGPGTRLTVL.

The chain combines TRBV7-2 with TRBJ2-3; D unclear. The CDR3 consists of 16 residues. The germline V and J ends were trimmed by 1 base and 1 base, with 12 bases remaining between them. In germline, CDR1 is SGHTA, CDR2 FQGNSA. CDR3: CASSLGLTRGTDTQYF. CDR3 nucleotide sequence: TGTGCCAGCAGCTTAGGGCTCACCCGGGGCACAGATACGCAGTATTTT.

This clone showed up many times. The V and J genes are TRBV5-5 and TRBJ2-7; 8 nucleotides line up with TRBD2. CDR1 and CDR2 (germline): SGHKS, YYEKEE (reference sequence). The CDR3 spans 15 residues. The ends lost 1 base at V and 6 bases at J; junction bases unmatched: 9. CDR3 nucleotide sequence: TGTGCCAGCAGCTTGACAACGGGAGGGCCTTTCGAGCAGTACTTC. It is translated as CASSLTTGGPFEQYF.

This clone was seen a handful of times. DNA of the CDR3: TGCAGCGTTGTTGGGACAGGGGGCTCCAGCTACACCTTC. It yields the protein CSVVGTGGSSYTF. The gene calls are TRBV29-1 and TRBJ1-2, with 12 bases matching TRBD1. The length of the CDR3 is 13 residues. Germline assignment: CDR1 SQVTM and CDR2 ANQGSEA. V shed 4 bases, J shed 9 bases, and the junction held 6 bases outside the gene matches.

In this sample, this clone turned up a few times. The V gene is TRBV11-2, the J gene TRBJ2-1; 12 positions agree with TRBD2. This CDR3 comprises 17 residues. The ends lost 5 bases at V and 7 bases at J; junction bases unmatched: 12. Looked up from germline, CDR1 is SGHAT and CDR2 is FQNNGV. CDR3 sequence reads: CASSPGGLAGGVNEQFF. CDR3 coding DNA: TGTGCCAGCAGCCCAGGAGGTCTAGCGGGGGGGGTGAATGAGCAGTTCTTC.

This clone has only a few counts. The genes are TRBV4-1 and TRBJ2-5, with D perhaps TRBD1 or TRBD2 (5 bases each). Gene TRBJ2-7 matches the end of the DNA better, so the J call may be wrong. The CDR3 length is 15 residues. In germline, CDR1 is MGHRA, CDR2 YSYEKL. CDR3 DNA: TGCGCCAGCAGCCAACCTACGGGGACCAATTACGAGCAGTACTTC. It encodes CASSQPTGTNYEQYF.

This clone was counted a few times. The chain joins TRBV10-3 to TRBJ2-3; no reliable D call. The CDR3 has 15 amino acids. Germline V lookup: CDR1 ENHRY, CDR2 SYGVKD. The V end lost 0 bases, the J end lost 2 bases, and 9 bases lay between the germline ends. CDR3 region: CAISESGAATDTQYF. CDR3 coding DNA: TGTGCCATCAGTGAGTCTGGCGCGGCCACAGATACGCAGTATTTT.

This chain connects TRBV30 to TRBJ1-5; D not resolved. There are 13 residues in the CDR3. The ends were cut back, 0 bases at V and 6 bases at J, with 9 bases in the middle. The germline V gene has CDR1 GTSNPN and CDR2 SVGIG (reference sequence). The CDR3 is CAWSVRPFQPQHF. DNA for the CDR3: TGTGCCTGGAGTGTACGTCCCTTTCAGCCCCAGCATTTT.

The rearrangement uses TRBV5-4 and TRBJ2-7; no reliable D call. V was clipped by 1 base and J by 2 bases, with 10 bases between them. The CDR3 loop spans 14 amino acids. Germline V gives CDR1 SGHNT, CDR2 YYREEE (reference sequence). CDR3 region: CASSLLQAPYEQYF. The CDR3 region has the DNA TGTGCCAGCAGCTTGTTGCAGGCACCCTACGAGCAGTACTTC.

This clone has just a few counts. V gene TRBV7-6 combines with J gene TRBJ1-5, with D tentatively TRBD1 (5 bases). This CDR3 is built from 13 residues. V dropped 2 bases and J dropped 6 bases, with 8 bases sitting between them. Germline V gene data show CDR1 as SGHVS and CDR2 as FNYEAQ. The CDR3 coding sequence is TGTGCCAGCAGCTTATCAGGGAGTCAGCCCCAGCATTTT. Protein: CASSLSGSQPQHF.

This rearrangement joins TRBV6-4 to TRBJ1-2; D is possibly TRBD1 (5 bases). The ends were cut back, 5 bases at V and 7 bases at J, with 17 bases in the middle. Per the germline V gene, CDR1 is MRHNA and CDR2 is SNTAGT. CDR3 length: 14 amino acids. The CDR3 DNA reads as TGTGCCAGCAGTAGGGGCACAGGCGCGTTTGGCTACACCTTC. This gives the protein CASSRGTGAFGYTF.

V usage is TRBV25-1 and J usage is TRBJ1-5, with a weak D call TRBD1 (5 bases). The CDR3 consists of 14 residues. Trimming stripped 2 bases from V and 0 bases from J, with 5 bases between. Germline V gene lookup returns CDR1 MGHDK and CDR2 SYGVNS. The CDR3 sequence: CASSEGGSNQPQHF. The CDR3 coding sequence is TGTGCCAGCAGTGAAGGGGGTAGCAATCAGCCCCAGCATTTT.

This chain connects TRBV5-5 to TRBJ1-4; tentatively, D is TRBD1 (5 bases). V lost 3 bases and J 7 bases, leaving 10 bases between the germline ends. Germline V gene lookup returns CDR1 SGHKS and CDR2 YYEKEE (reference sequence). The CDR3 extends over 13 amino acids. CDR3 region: CASSWGPAEKLFF. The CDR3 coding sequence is TGTGCCAGCAGCTGGGGACCCGCTGAAAAACTGTTTTTT.

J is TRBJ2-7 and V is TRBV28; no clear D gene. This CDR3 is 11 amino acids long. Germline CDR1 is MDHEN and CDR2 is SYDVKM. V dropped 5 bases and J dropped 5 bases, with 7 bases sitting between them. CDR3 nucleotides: TGTGCCAGCAGTAGTTTCGACGAGCAGTACTTC. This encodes CASSSFDEQYF.

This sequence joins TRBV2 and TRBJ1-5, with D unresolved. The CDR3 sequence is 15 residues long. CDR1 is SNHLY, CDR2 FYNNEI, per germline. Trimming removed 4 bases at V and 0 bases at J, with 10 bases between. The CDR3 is CASSGRAYSNQPQHF. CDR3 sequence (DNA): TGTGCCAGCAGTGGGCGGGCTTATAGCAATCAGCCCCAGCATTTT. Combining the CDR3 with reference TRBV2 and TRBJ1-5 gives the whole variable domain EPEVTQTPSHQVTQMGQEVILRCVPISNHLYFYWYRQILGQKVEFLVSFYNNEISEKSEIFDDQFSVERPDGSNFTLKIRSTKLEDSAMYFCASSGRAYSNQPQHFGDGTRLSIL.

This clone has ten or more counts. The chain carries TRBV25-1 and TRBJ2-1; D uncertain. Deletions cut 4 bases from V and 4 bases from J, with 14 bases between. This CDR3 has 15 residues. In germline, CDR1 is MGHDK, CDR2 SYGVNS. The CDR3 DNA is TGTGCCAGCAGTGGGTCAAGAACGGATTACAATGAGCAGTTCTTC. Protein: CASSGSRTDYNEQFF.

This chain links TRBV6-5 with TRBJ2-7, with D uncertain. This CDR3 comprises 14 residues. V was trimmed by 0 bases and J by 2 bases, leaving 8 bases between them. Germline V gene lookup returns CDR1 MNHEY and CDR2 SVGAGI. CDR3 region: CASSYSQRPYEQYF. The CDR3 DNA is TGTGCCAGCAGTTACTCCCAGCGCCCCTACGAGCAGTACTTC.

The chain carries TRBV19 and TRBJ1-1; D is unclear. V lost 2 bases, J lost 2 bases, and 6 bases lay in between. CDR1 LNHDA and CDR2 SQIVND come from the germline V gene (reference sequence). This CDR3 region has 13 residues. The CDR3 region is CASSIRANTEAFF. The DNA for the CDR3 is TGTGCCAGTAGTATACGGGCTAACACTGAAGCTTTCTTT. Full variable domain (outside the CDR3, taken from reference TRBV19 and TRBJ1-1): DGGITQSPKYLFRKEGQNVTLSCEQNLNHDAMYWYRQDPGQGLRLIYYSQIVNDFQKGDIAEGYSVSREKKESFPLTVTSAQKNPTAFYLCASSIRANTEAFFGQGTRLTVV.

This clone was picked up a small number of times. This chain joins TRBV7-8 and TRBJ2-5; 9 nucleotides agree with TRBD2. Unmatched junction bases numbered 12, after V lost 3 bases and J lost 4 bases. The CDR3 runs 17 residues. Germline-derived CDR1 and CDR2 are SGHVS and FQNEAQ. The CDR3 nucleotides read TGTGCCAGCAGCTTGATGGCGGGAGGGTCGATAGGAGAGACCCAGTACTTC. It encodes CASSLMAGGSIGETQYF.

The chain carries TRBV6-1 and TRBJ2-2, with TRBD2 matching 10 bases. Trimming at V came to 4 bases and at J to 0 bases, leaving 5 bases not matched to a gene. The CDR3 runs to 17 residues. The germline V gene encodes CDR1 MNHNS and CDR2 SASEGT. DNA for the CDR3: TGTGCCAGCAGTGGAATTAGCGGGAGGACGAACACCGGGGAGCTGTTTTTT. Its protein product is CASSGISGRTNTGELFF.

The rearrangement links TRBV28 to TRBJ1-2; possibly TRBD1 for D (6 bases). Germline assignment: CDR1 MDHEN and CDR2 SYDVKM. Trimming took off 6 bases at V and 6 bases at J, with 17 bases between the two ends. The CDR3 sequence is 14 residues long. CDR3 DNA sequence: TGTGCCAGCAGCCTCGCACAGGGCTCTGATGGCTACACCTTC. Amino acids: CASSLAQGSDGYTF.